This T cell receptor (beta chain) was found in a study of blood T cell repertoires in COVID-19. Here immunoSEQ multiplex PCR was the method, and the copy in TCRdb shows in-frame clones only, minus some. The sample includes about 240,000 clones, approximately 90% seen only once; the top ten take approximately 4.1%. The V gene's germline CDR1 is SGHDT and CDR2 YYEEEE. Losses at the gene ends were 6 bases for V and 6 bases for J; bases not matched to a gene: 9. This CDR3 has 14 amino acids. Material: PBMCs or T cells enriched from blood (not recorded which). The TCR originated in a woman aged 30 to 39 who had recovered from COVID-19. This chain uses TRBV5-6 with TRBJ2-3, with 8 nucleotides matching TRBD2. CDR3 protein: CASTMDGREDTQYF. The CDR3 coding sequence is TGTGCCAGCACCATGGACGGGAGGGAGGATACGCAGTATTTT.